Described below is a single TCR beta chain sequence and its context. The clone's antigen remains unknown. No much larger clonotype is one base removed from it; base qualities were not supplied. This specimen comes from a study of control samples from healthy donors and cancer patients (dated by TCRdb to 2018 to 2020). The trim is 2 bases for V and 4 bases for J, with a gap of 8 bases between the germline ends. CDR1 and CDR2 are drawn from the germline V gene: MDHEN, SYDVKM. The CDR3 sequence holds 13 residues, the cysteine and phenylalanine included. The only DNA kept is the CDR3, 39 bases in frame from the first base. The library was generated by the immunoSEQ multiplex PCR assay. TCRdb carries this immuneACCESS record with in-frame sequences only. Its versions omit some clonotypes, under half of them owing to an unresolved V gene in the studies checked, with the rest unexplained. The table for this sample lists some 71,000 clones; around 87% of them were counted only once. The ten biggest clones cover approximately 2.1% of the sample.

This chain joins TRBV28 to TRBJ1-2, with TRBD1 as a weak D call on 6 bases. The receptor was derived from a woman aged 50 to 60 with head and neck cancer. The sample was PBMCs. In nucleotides, the sequence is TGTGCCAGCAGTTTAGGGGGCGCCTATGGCTACACCTTC. This translates into CASSLGGAYGYTF.